The T cell receptor (beta chain) described here comes from a study of monozygotic twins with inflammatory bowel disease. CDR1 and CDR2 from the germline V gene are SEHNR and FQNEAQ (reference sequence). This CDR3 has 14 residues. One entry per CDR3 protein, without DNA, is what TCRdb gives after re-calling the 5' RACE reads. The sample has 300,000 to 400,000 distinct CDR3 sequences. This chain uses TRBV7-9 with TRBJ1-5; TCRdb's D call of TRBD1 is untestable without DNA. Sequenced: blood. The source of this sequence is a human donor with ulcerative colitis or Crohn's disease, or a healthy co-twin of an affected twin (not recorded which). CDR3 sequence: CASSRDSFNQPQHF.